These 16 T cell receptor beta chains came from one sample sequenced in a study of T cell repertoires and Cas9 in healthy adults. TCRdb keeps only in-frame clones here, not all; method: immunoSEQ multiplex PCR. The sample has tens of thousands of clones; about nine tenths are singletons. The sequencing sample was made of CD4+ effector T cells (CD127+, CD25-, CD137-, CD154-) from PBMCs; culture status not recorded. These receptors came from a human donor in good health.

V gene TRBV7-2 combines with J gene TRBJ2-7; 11 bases align to TRBD1. The CDR3 is made up of 15 amino acids. Germline CDR1 reads SGHTA; CDR2 reads FQGNSA. After removal of 1 base from V and 6 bases from J, the junction contained 5 bases not matched to a gene. CDR3 protein: CASSLGWTGGAEQYF. The CDR3 bases are TGTGCCAGCAGCTTAGGTTGGACAGGGGGCGCCGAGCAGTACTTC.

The genes are TRBV9 and TRBJ1-5, with a tentative D call TRBD1 (5 bases). V lost 3 bases and J 6 bases, leaving 16 bases between the germline ends. This CDR3 region has 15 residues. Germline V gene data show CDR1 as SGDLS and CDR2 as YYNGEE. CDR3 in DNA: TGTGCCAGCAGCGCAGAGGGACGTCCCGGTCAGCCCCAGCATTTT. Its protein product is CASSAEGRPGQPQHF.

This chain uses TRBV5-5 with TRBJ1-1; D ambiguous. The CDR3 extends over 14 amino acids. Trimming left V 1 base short and J 0 bases short, with 7 bases between. Germline CDR1 is SGHKS and CDR2 is YYEKEE (reference sequence). CDR3 DNA: TGTGCCAGCAGCTTGCGGTACTTGAACACTGAAGCTTTCTTT. Translation gives CASSLRYLNTEAFF.

V and J are TRBV7-2 and TRBJ2-2; D call uncertain. V dropped 4 bases and J dropped 4 bases, with 10 bases sitting between them. The V gene's germline CDR1 is SGHTA and CDR2 FQGNSA. The CDR3 covers 14 residues. The DNA for the CDR3 is TGTGCCAGCAGCTCCACCGATTTCACCGGGGAGCTGTTTTTT. It encodes CASSSTDFTGELFF. Full variable domain (missing parts from reference TRBV7-2 and TRBJ2-2): GAGVSQSPSNKVTEKGKDVELRCDPISGHTALYWYRQSLGQGLEFLIYFQGNSAPDKSGLPSDRFSAERTGGSVSTLTIQRTQQEDSAVYLCASSSTDFTGELFFGEGSRLTVL.

This chain links TRBV7-2 with TRBJ1-1; 7 bases agree with TRBD1. CDR1 and CDR2 (germline): SGHTA, FQGNSA. V shed 0 bases and J 6 bases; nucleotides not matched to a gene: 1. This CDR3 has 13 residues. The CDR3 nucleotides are TGTGCCAGCAGCTTAGCAGGGGGCGCTGAAGCTTTCTTT. It yields the protein CASSLAGGAEAFF.

This rearrangement joins TRBV12-5 to TRBJ1-4, with TRBD1 matching 7 bases. The CDR3 loop spans 14 amino acids. Germline CDR1 and CDR2: LGHNT and FRNRAP. J gave up 3 bases and V 6 bases, and 4 bases lay outside the gene matches. The CDR3 loop is CASGGDSPNEKLFF. The CDR3 nucleotides are TGTGCTAGTGGGGGGGACAGCCCTAATGAAAAACTGTTTTTT.

The chain has TRBV28 and TRBJ1-1; D gene ambiguous. This CDR3 spans 11 amino acids. Deletions cut 5 bases from V and 8 bases from J, with 9 bases between. Per the germline V gene, CDR1 is MDHEN and CDR2 is SYDVKM. The CDR3 DNA follows: TGTGCCAGCAGTAAAAGAGGGGAAGCTTTCTTT. Encoded protein: CASSKRGEAFF.

The chain carries TRBV11-2 and TRBJ2-1; TRBD2 is a possible D gene (5 bases). CDR1 SGHAT and CDR2 FQNNGV come from the germline V gene. V was pared by 2 bases and J by 3 bases, with 8 bases between. The CDR3 is 14 amino acids. CDR3 loop: CASSLKRNYNEQFF. CDR3 nucleotide sequence: TGTGCCAGCAGCTTAAAGCGGAACTACAATGAGCAGTTCTTC.

The chain employs TRBV29-1 and TRBJ1-3; D is unresolved. This CDR3 region has 11 residues. The V gene lost 2 bases and the J gene lost 3 bases, with 2 bases spanning the gap. Germline V gene data show CDR1 as SQVTM and CDR2 as ANQGSEA. The CDR3 DNA reads TGCAGCGTTGAAAATGGAAACACCATATATTTT. Amino acid sequence: CSVENGNTIYF.

The chain is built from TRBV7-3 and TRBJ2-3, with 7 bases that match TRBD1. The trim removed 2 bases at V and 2 bases at J, leaving 4 bases unmatched. Looked up from germline, CDR1 is SGHTA and CDR2 is FQGTGA. This CDR3 spans 15 amino acids. The CDR3: CASSLEGATTDTQYF. The CDR3 bases are TGTGCCAGCAGCTTAGAGGGGGCCACCACAGATACGCAGTATTTT.

The genes are TRBV5-4 and TRBJ1-5; D is perhaps TRBD1 (5 bases). Germline CDR1 is SGHNT and CDR2 is YYREEE (reference sequence). Trimming shortened V by 2 bases and J by 4 bases, and 13 bases separated the two germline ends. The CDR3 is made up of 15 amino acids. CDR3 region: CASSLGGGANQPQHF. The CDR3 DNA follows: TGTGCCAGCAGCTTAGGCGGAGGGGCTAATCAGCCCCAGCATTTT.

J is TRBJ2-3 and V is TRBV10-3; D assignment may be TRBD1 or TRBD2 (6 bases each). Germline CDR1 reads ENHRY; CDR2 reads SYGVKD. Deletions cut 8 bases from V and 0 bases from J, with 18 bases between. The CDR3 totals 16 residues. The CDR3 DNA reads as TGTGCCATCGGAAAAAGTAGGGGGGCTAGCACAGATACGCAGTATTTT. Translated, it gives CAIGKSRGASTDTQYF.

This clone has only one observation. J is TRBJ2-5 and V is TRBV5-8, with D maybe TRBD2 (6 bases). The CDR3 loop spans 17 amino acids. The V gene lost 5 bases and the J gene lost 5 bases, with 25 bases spanning the gap. The V gene's germline CDR1 is SGHTS and CDR2 YDEGEE. CDR3 protein: CASRPGTAGVFGETQYF. The CDR3 DNA reads as TGTGCCAGCAGACCCGGGACTGCTGGCGTTTTTGGCGAGACCCAGTACTTC.

The CDR3 sequence is CASSLDLLARTYNEQFF. DNA of the CDR3: TGTGCCAGCAGCTTGGATCTACTGGCACGGACCTACAATGAGCAGTTCTTC. The rearrangement joins TRBV5-6 to TRBJ2-1; D is uncertain. V lost 0 bases, J lost 2 bases, and 15 bases lay in between. Per germline, CDR1 SGHDT and CDR2 YYEEEE. There are 17 residues in the CDR3.

The chain has TRBV7-9 and TRBJ2-3; D uncertain. Between the trimmed V and J ends, which lost 7 bases and 2 bases, there was a span of 4 bases. This CDR3 comprises 11 residues. Germline V gene sequence: CDR1 SEHNR, CDR2 FQNEAQ (reference sequence). DNA for the CDR3: TGTGCCAGCACCCACACAGATACGCAGTATTTT. Translated, it gives CASTHTDTQYF.

The V call is TRBV7-8, the J call TRBJ1-3, with 7 positions matching TRBD1. Germline V gene data show CDR1 as SGHVS and CDR2 as FQNEAQ. The junction had 17 bases not matched to a gene; V was cut back by 2 bases and J by 4 bases. This CDR3 has 19 residues. CDR3 protein: CASSLRDRKENRIGNTIYF. The CDR3 DNA is TGTGCCAGCAGCTTAAGGGACAGAAAAGAAAATCGGATCGGAAACACCATATATTTT.